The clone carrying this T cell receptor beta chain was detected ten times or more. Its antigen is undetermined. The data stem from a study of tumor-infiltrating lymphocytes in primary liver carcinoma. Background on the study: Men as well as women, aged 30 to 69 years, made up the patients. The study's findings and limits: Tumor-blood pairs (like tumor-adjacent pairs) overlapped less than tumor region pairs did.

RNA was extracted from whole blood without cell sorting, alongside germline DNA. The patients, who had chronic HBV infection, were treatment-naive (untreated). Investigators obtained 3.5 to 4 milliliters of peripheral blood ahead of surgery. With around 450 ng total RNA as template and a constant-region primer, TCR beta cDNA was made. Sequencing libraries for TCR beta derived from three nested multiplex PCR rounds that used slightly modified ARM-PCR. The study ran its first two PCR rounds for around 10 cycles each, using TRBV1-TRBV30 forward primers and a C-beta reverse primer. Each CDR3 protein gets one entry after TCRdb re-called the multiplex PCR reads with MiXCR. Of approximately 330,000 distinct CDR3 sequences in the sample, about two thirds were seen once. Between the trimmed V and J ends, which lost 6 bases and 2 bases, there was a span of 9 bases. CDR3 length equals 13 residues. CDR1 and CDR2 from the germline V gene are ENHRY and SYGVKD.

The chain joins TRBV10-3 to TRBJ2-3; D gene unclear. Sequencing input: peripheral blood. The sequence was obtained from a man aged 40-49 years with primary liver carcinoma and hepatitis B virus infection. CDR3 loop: CAISTGLTDTQYF. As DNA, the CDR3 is TGTGCCATCAGCACCGGTCTCACAGATACGCAGTATTTT.